This TCR beta chain was documented in a study of T cells in Graves' hyperthyroidism and ophthalmopathy. CDR1 MNHEY and CDR2 SMNVEV come from the germline V gene (reference sequence). The CDR3 spans 17 residues. After removal of 6 bases from V and 2 bases from J, the junction contained 10 bases not matched to a gene. Amplification of TCR beta CDR3 regions used RNA as the template. First-round RT-PCR of the TCR CDR3 relied on the HTBI primer set. TCRdb re-analysed the multiplex PCR reads in MiXCR, keeping a single row per CDR3 protein. Counted here are roughly 710,000 distinct CDR3 sequences, around a third occurring once; the ten biggest clones make up about a third. This sample holds PBMCs from approximately 10 ml fresh peripheral blood. This clonotype was seen a handful of times.

The sequenced sample was blood. The V and J genes are TRBV27 and TRBJ1-3; 10 bases agree with TRBD1. The sequence came from a middle-aged woman with Graves' hyperthyroidism. CDR3 loop: CASSPGFGTGAGNTIYF. CDR3 sequence (DNA): TGTGCCAGCAGCCCAGGATTTGGGACAGGGGCTGGAAACACCATATATTTT.